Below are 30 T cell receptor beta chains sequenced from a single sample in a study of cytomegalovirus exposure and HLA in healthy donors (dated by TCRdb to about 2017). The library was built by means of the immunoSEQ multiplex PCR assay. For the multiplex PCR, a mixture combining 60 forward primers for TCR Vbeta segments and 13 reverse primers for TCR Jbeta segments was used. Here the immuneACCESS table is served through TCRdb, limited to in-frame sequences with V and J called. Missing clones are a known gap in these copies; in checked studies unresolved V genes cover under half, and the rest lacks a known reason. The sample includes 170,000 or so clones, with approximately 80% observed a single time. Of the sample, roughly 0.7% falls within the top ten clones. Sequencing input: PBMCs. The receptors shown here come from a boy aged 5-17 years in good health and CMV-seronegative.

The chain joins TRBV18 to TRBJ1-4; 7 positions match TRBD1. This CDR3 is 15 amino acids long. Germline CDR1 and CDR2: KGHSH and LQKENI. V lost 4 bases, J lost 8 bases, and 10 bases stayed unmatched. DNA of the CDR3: TGTGCCAGCTCACTAGCGACAGGGACTGACGAAAAACTGTTTTTT. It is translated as CASSLATGTDEKLFF.

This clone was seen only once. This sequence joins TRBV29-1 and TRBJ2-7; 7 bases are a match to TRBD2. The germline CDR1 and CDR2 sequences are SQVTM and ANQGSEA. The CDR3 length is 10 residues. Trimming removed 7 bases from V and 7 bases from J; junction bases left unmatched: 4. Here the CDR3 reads CSASGREQYF. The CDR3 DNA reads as TGCAGCGCTAGCGGAAGGGAGCAGTACTTC.

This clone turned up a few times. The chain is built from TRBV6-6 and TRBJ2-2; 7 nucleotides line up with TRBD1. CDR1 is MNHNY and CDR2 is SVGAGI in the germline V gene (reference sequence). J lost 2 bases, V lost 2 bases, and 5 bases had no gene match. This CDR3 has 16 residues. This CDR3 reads CASSYRGHFNTGELFF. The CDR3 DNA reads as TGTGCCAGCAGTTACAGGGGGCACTTTAACACCGGGGAGCTGTTTTTT.

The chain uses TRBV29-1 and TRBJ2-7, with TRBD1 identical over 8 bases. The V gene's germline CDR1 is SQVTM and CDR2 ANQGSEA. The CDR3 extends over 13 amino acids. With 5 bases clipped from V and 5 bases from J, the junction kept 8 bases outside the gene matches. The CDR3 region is CSVTTGGIDEQYF. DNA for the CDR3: TGCAGCGTTACTACAGGGGGAATAGACGAGCAGTACTTC.

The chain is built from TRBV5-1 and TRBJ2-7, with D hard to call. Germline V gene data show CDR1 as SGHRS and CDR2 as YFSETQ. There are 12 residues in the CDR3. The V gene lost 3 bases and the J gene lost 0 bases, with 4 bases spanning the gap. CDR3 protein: CASSSSSYEQYF. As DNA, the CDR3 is TGCGCCAGCAGCTCGAGCTCCTACGAGCAGTACTTC.

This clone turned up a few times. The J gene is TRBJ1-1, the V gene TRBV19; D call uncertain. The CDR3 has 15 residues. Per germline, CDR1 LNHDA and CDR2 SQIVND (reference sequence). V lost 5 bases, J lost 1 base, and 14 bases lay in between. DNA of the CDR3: TGTGCCAGTAGTTCCAGACCGCGCGGGAACACTGAAGCTTTCTTT. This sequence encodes CASSSRPRGNTEAFF.

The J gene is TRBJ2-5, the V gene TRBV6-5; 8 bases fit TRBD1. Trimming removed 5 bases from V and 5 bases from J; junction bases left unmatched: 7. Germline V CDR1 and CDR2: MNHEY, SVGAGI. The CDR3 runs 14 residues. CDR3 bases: TGTGCCAGCAGTATTGGACAGGGCGGGGAGACCCAGTACTTC. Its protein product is CASSIGQGGETQYF.

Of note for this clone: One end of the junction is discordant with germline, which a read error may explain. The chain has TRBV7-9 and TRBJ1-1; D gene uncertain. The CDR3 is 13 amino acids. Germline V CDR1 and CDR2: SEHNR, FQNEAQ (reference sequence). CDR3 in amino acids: CSSSFSKNTEAFF. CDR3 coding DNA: TGTTCCAGCAGCTTTTCTAAGAACACTGAAGCTTTCTTT.

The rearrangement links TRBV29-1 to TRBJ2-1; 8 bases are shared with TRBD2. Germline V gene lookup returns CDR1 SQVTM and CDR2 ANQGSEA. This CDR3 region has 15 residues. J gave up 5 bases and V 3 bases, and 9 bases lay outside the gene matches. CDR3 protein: CSVESGTGGDNEQFF. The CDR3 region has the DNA TGCAGCGTTGAGTCTGGAACGGGGGGGGACAATGAGCAGTTCTTC.

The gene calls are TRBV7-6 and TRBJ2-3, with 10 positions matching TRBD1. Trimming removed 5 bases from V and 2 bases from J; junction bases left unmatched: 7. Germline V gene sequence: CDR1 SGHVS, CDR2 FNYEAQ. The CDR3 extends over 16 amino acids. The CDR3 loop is CASSPYGQGVTDTQYF. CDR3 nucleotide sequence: TGTGCCAGCAGCCCCTACGGACAGGGGGTCACAGATACGCAGTATTTT.

DNA of the CDR3: TGTGCCAGCAGCTTAGAGAGGGTTAGCACTGAAGCTTTCTTT. Encoded protein: CASSLERVSTEAFF. The chain has TRBV7-2 and TRBJ1-1, with D unresolved. The CDR3 covers 14 residues. From germline, CDR1 is SGHTA and CDR2 FQGNSA. V lost 1 base and J 4 bases, leaving 10 bases between the germline ends. Drawing the rest from reference TRBV7-2 and TRBJ1-1, the complete variable domain is GAGVSQSPSNKVTEKGKDVELRCDPISGHTALYWYRQSLGQGLEFLIYFQGNSAPDKSGLPSDRFSAERTGGSVSTLTIQRTQQEDSAVYLCASSLERVSTEAFFGQGTRLTVV.

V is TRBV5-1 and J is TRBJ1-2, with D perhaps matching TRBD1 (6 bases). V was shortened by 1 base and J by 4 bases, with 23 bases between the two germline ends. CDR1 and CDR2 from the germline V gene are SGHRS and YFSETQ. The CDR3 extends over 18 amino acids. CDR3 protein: CASSLSSGGPLSPYGYTF. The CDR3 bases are TGCGCCAGCAGCTTGTCATCCGGGGGGCCATTGTCACCCTATGGCTACACCTTC.

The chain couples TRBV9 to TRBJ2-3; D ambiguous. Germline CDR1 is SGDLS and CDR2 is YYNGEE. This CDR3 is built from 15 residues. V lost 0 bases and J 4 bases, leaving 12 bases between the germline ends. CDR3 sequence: CASSVVPGRADTQYF. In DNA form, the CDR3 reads TGTGCCAGCAGCGTAGTCCCCGGTCGAGCAGATACGCAGTATTTT.

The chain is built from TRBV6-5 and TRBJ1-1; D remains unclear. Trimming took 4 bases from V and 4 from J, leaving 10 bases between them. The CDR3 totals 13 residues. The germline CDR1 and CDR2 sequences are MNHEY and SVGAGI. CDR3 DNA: TGTGCCAGCAGTTTAACTTACGGCACTGAAGCTTTCTTT. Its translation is CASSLTYGTEAFF.

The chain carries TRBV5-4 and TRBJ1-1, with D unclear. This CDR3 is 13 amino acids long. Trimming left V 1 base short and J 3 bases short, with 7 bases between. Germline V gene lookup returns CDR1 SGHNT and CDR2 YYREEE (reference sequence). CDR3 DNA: TGTGCCAGCAGCTTGTCGGGAGACACTGAAGCTTTCTTT. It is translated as CASSLSGDTEAFF.

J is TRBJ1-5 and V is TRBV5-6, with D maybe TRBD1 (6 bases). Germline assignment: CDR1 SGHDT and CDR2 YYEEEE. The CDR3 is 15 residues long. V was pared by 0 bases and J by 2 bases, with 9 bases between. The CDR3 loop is CASSLDAGGNQPQHF. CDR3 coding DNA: TGTGCCAGCAGCTTGGACGCAGGGGGCAATCAGCCCCAGCATTTT.

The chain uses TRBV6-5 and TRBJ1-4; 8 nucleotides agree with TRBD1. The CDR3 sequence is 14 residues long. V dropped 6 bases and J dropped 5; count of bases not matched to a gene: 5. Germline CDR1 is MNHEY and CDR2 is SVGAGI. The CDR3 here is CASSSGQGNEKLFF. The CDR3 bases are TGTGCCAGCAGCTCCGGACAGGGAAATGAAAAACTGTTTTTT.

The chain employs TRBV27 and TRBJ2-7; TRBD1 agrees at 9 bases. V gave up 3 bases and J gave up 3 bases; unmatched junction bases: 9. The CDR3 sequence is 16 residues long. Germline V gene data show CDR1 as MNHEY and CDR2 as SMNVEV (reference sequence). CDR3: CASSFLTGGEIYEQYF. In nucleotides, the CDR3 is TGTGCCAGCAGTTTCCTGACAGGGGGAGAGATCTACGAGCAGTACTTC.

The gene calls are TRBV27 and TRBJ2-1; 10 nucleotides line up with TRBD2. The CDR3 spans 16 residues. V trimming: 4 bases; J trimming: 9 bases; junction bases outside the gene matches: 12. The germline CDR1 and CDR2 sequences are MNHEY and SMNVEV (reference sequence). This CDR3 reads CASSSTWASGSGEQFF. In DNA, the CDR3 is TGTGCCAGCAGTTCCACCTGGGCTAGCGGGAGTGGTGAGCAGTTCTTC.

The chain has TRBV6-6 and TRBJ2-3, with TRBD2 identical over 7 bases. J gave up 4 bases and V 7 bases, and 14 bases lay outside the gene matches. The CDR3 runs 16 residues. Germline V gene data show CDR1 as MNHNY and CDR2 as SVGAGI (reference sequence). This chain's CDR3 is CASITTKAGSADTQYF. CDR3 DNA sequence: TGTGCCAGCATTACCACCAAAGCGGGGTCGGCAGATACGCAGTATTTT.

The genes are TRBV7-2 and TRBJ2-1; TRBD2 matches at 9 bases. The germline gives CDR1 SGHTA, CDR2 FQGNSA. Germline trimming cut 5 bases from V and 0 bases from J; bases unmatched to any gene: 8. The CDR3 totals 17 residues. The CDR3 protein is CASSLLPTSGSYNEQFF. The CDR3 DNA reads TGTGCCAGCAGCCTACTGCCGACTAGCGGCTCCTACAATGAGCAGTTCTTC.

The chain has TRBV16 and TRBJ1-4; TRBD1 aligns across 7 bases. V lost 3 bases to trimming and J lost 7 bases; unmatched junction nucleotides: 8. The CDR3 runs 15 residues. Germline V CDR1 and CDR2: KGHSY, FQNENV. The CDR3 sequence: CASSQRQGIGEKLFF. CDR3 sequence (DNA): TGTGCCAGCAGCCAGCGACAGGGTATCGGTGAAAAACTGTTTTTT.

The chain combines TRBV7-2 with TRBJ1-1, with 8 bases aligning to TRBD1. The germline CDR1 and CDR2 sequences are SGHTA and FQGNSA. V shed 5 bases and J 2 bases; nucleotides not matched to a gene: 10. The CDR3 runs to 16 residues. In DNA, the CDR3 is TGTGCCAGCAGCGGAACGCTCCAGGGGGCAAACACTGAAGCTTTCTTT. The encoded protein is CASSGTLQGANTEAFF.

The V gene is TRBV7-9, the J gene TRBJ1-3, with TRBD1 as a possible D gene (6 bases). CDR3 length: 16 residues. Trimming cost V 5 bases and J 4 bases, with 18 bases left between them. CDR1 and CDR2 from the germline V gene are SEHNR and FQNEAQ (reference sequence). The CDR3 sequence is CASSLQTGSTGNTIYF. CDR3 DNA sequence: TGTGCCAGCAGCCTCCAAACAGGGTCCACAGGAAACACCATATATTTT.

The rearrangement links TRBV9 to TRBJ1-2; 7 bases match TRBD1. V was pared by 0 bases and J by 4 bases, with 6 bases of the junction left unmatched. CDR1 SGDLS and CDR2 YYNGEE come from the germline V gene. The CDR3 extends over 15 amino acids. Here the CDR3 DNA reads TGTGCCAGCAGCGTAGATCCAGGGGGACCCTATGGCTACACCTTC. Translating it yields CASSVDPGGPYGYTF.

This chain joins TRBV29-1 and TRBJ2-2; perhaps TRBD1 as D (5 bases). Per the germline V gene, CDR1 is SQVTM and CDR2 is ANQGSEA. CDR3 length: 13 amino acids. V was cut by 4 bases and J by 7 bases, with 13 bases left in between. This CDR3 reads CSVVKGPGGELFF. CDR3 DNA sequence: TGCAGCGTTGTGAAGGGGCCGGGCGGGGAGCTGTTTTTT.

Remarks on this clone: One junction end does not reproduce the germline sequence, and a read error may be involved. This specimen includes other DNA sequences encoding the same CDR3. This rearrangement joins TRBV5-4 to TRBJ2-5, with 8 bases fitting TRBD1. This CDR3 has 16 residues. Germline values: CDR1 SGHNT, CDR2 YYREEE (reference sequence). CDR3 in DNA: TGTGCCAGCAGCCCTGACAGGGGCGCAATCCAAGAGACTCAGTACTTC. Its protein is CASSPDRGAIQETQYF.

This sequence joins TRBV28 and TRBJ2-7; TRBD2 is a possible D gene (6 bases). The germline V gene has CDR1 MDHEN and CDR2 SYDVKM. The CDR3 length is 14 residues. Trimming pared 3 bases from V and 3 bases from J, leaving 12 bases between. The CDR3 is CASSFYGSVYEQYF. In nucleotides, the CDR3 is TGTGCCAGCAGTTTTTACGGGAGTGTCTACGAGCAGTACTTC.

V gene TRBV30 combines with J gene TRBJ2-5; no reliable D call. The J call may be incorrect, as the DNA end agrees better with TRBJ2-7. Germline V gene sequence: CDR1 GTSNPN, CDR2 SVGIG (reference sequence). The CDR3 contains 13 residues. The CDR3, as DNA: TGTGCCTGGAATTTTCATAACTCCTACGAGCAGTACTTC. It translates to CAWNFHNSYEQYF.

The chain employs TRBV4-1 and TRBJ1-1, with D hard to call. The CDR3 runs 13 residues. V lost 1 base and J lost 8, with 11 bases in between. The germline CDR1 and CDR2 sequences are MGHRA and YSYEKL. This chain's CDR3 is CASSQGPSAEAFF. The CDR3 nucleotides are TGCGCCAGCAGCCAAGGCCCAAGTGCGGAAGCTTTCTTT.